These 25 T cell receptor beta chains came from one sample sequenced in a study of OX40 agonist ivuxolimab in advanced cancers. The assay was immunoSEQ multiplex PCR, and TCRdb's table has in-frame clones only and misses some. The table lists about 70,000 clones, around 90% of them singletons. The material sequenced was CD4+ or CD8+ T cells sorted from blood, taken in a trial of the OX40 agonist ivuxolimab. These receptors were obtained from an adult with an advanced solid tumor such as melanoma, head and neck, liver or kidney cancer.

The chain uses TRBV5-5 and TRBJ1-2; 8 bases are shared with TRBD1. Trimming removed 7 bases from V and 1 base from J; junction bases left unmatched: 9. The CDR3 extends over 15 amino acids. Germline CDR1 SGHKS, CDR2 YYEKEE (reference sequence). The CDR3 is CASAGGQDFNYGYTF. In nucleotides, the CDR3 is TGTGCCAGCGCTGGGGGACAGGACTTTAACTATGGCTACACCTTC.

The rearrangement links TRBV5-5 to TRBJ2-2, with unresolved D. The ends were cut back, 0 bases at V and 0 bases at J, with 3 bases in the middle. Germline CDR1 is SGHKS and CDR2 is YYEKEE (reference sequence). The CDR3 length is 14 residues. The chain's CDR3 is CASSLGSNTGELFF. The CDR3 bases are TGTGCCAGCAGCTTGGGTTCGAACACCGGGGAGCTGTTTTTT.

The chain carries TRBV4-1 and TRBJ2-5; 7 bases align to TRBD2. The CDR3 contains 17 residues. CDR1 is MGHRA, CDR2 YSYEKL, per germline. J lost 5 bases, V lost 0 bases, and 12 bases had no gene match. The CDR3 is CASSQEGRVTAGETQYF. CDR3 coding DNA: TGCGCCAGCAGCCAAGAAGGGAGGGTGACAGCCGGGGAGACCCAGTACTTC.

This clone was observed once. This rearrangement joins TRBV9 to TRBJ1-2; no clear D. The CDR3 is 13 amino acids. Trimming removed 0 bases from V and 3 bases from J, with 6 bases in between. Germline CDR1 is SGDLS and CDR2 is YYNGEE. The DNA of the CDR3 is TGTGCCAGCAGCGTAGTTGATGACTATGGCTACACCTTC. It translates to CASSVVDDYGYTF.

The chain is built from TRBV11-1 and TRBJ2-7; D call uncertain. This CDR3 is built from 12 residues. Germline V gene data show CDR1 as SGHAT and CDR2 as FQDESV (reference sequence). V lost 2 bases to trimming and J lost 0 bases, with 2 bases between them. DNA of the CDR3: TGTGCCAGCAGCTTAAGCTCCTACGAGCAGTACTTC. This translates into CASSLSSYEQYF.

The chain is built from TRBV4-3 and TRBJ1-2; D is possibly TRBD1 (5 bases). Germline CDR1 and CDR2: LGHNA and YSLEER. Between the trimmed V and J ends, which lost 1 base and 6 bases, there was a span of 18 bases. The CDR3 totals 16 residues. CDR3 amino acids: CASSQARDGIPDGYTF. The CDR3 coding sequence is TGCGCCAGCAGCCAAGCCCGGGACGGTATCCCCGATGGCTACACCTTC.

The table lists this clone with a few counts. The chain employs TRBV4-1 and TRBJ1-4; D is possibly TRBD1 (5 bases). The germline V and J ends were trimmed by 1 base and 6 bases, with 9 bases remaining between them. The CDR3 totals 14 residues. The germline CDR1 and CDR2 sequences are MGHRA and YSYEKL. The CDR3 DNA reads TGCGCCAGCAGCCAAGTCCAGGGCGATGAAAAACTGTTTTTT. Its translation: CASSQVQGDEKLFF.

The V and J genes are TRBV19 and TRBJ2-2; D is unclear. V gave up 6 bases and J gave up 4 bases, with 6 bases separating them. The germline CDR1 and CDR2 sequences are LNHDA and SQIVND (reference sequence). The CDR3 covers 12 residues. The CDR3 loop is CASRTGTGELFF. CDR3 coding DNA: TGTGCCAGTAGAACGGGCACCGGGGAGCTGTTTTTT.

V usage is TRBV4-3 and J usage is TRBJ2-7; tentatively, D is TRBD1 or TRBD2 (5 bases each). The CDR3 is made up of 14 amino acids. Per the germline V gene, CDR1 is LGHNA and CDR2 is YSLEER. The V end was cut by 1 base, the J end by 3 bases, with 10 bases between. CDR3 nucleotide sequence: TGCGCCAGCAGCCAAGTAGGGACCCTCTACGAGCAGTACTTC. Residues: CASSQVGTLYEQYF.

V usage is TRBV9 and J usage is TRBJ1-1, with D perhaps TRBD1 (6 bases). CDR1 is SGDLS, CDR2 YYNGEE, per germline. Trimming pared 1 base from V and 0 bases from J, leaving 13 bases between. The CDR3 has 16 amino acids. This CDR3 reads CASSVPWEGVNTEAFF. CDR3 sequence (DNA): TGTGCCAGCAGCGTACCCTGGGAGGGGGTGAACACTGAAGCTTTCTTT.

The count of this clone is one. V is TRBV19 and J is TRBJ1-5; D remains unclear. Germline CDR1 LNHDA, CDR2 SQIVND (reference sequence). This CDR3 region has 13 residues. Trimming shortened V by 3 bases and J by 7 bases, and 10 bases separated the two germline ends. CDR3 protein: CASSIRAGQPQHF. The CDR3 DNA follows: TGTGCCAGTAGTATCCGGGCCGGGCAGCCCCAGCATTTT.

This clone is a singleton in its sample. The genes are TRBV7-2 and TRBJ2-1; D not resolved. The V end was cut by 6 bases, the J end by 5 bases, with 5 bases between. The CDR3 sequence is 11 residues long. Germline assignment: CDR1 SGHTA and CDR2 FQGNSA. CDR3 nucleotides: TGTGCCAGCAGACTGGACAATGAGCAGTTCTTC. This sequence encodes CASRLDNEQFF.

The V and J genes are TRBV4-1 and TRBJ1-1; 7 nucleotides match TRBD1. CDR3 length equals 15 residues. Germline CDR1 and CDR2: MGHRA and YSYEKL. Trimming took 0 bases from V and 2 from J; bases not matched to a gene: 3. The CDR3 coding sequence is TGCGCCAGCAGCCAAGATCCAGGGGGTAACACTGAAGCTTTCTTT. Amino acids: CASSQDPGGNTEAFF.

This clone was counted a single time. The CDR3, as DNA: TGTGCCAGTAGTATATCCAATTTTGCAGCCTCCTACGAGCAGTACTTC. Its protein is CASSISNFAASYEQYF. The chain joins TRBV19 to TRBJ2-7; D is undetermined. CDR1 is LNHDA and CDR2 is SQIVND in the germline V gene (reference sequence). CDR3 length equals 16 residues. V dropped 2 bases and J dropped 0 bases, with 14 bases sitting between them.

The CDR3 bases are TGTGCCAGCAGCTTCCGGGGGGGATCCTACAATGAGCAGTTCTTC. Translated: CASSFRGGSYNEQFF. The chain links TRBV5-4 to TRBJ2-1; 8 bases match TRBD2. Germline V gives CDR1 SGHNT, CDR2 YYREEE (reference sequence). Trimming removed 2 bases from V and 1 base from J; junction bases left unmatched: 2. There are 15 residues in the CDR3.

The rearrangement joins TRBV4-1 to TRBJ2-7; 7 bases match TRBD2. CDR3 size: 15 residues. Looked up from germline, CDR1 is MGHRA and CDR2 is YSYEKL. V shed 1 base, J shed 3 bases, and the junction held 6 bases outside the gene matches. CDR3 protein: CASSQGGGVGYEQYF. The DNA of the CDR3 is TGCGCCAGCAGCCAAGGTGGGGGGGTCGGCTACGAGCAGTACTTC.

The V gene is TRBV9, the J gene TRBJ2-7, with D possibly matching TRBD1 (6 bases). The CDR3 covers 15 residues. V gave up 0 bases and J gave up 3 bases, with 13 bases separating them. The germline V gene has CDR1 SGDLS and CDR2 YYNGEE. The CDR3 protein is CASSVEAQGHYEQYF. The DNA for the CDR3 is TGTGCCAGCAGCGTAGAGGCACAGGGTCACTACGAGCAGTACTTC.

This chain links TRBV7-2 with TRBJ2-7; perhaps TRBD1 as D (6 bases). Looked up from germline, CDR1 is SGHTA and CDR2 is FQGNSA. Trimming cost V 6 bases and J 6 bases, with 15 bases left between them. CDR3 length: 13 residues. CDR3 protein: CASSYGQWSEQYF. The CDR3 DNA reads as TGTGCCAGCAGTTACGGACAGTGGAGCGAGCAGTACTTC.

This clone was found a few times. The rearrangement links TRBV9 to TRBJ1-6; TRBD1 aligns across 7 bases. CDR3 size: 16 residues. V was clipped by 7 bases and J by 5 bases; unmatched bases: 12. Germline CDR1 and CDR2: SGDLS and YYNGEE. The CDR3 bases are TGTGCCAGCGGTCTTCCGGGACAGTCTAATAATTCACCCCTCCACTTT. This translates into CASGLPGQSNNSPLHF.

The chain employs TRBV6-5 and TRBJ1-2, with D possibly matching TRBD1 (5 bases). The CDR3 has 14 amino acids. Per germline, CDR1 MNHEY and CDR2 SVGAGI. With 2 bases removed from V and 4 bases from J, the gap between germline ends came to 11 bases. The CDR3 sequence: CASSYAAGGYGYTF. The CDR3 bases are TGTGCCAGCAGTTACGCTGCCGGGGGCTATGGCTACACCTTC.

The V call is TRBV6-5, the J call TRBJ1-3; D possibly corresponds to TRBD1 (6 bases). Germline CDR1 reads MNHEY; CDR2 reads SVGAGI. Trimming stripped 2 bases from V and 2 bases from J, with 7 bases between. The CDR3 is 14 amino acids. The CDR3 here is CASSYQGPGNTIYF. CDR3 DNA: TGTGCCAGCAGTTACCAGGGGCCTGGAAACACCATATATTTT.

The chain links TRBV27 to TRBJ2-7, with 14 bases fitting TRBD2. There are 17 residues in the CDR3. Germline V lookup: CDR1 MNHEY, CDR2 SMNVEV (reference sequence). Unmatched junction bases numbered 9, after V lost 6 bases and J lost 2 bases. CDR3 DNA sequence: TGTGCCAGCAGCCCGGGGACTAGCGGGGGTGCAGCCTACGAGCAGTACTTC. Its protein is CASSPGTSGGAAYEQYF.

Of note for this clone: One junction end disagrees with the germline gene, perhaps due to a read error. The rearrangement joins TRBV11-2 to TRBJ2-7; D not certain. Germline CDR1 is SGHAT and CDR2 is FQNNGV. This CDR3 comprises 14 residues. CDR3 region: CASSLAAGDYEQYF. DNA for the CDR3: TGTGCCAGCAGTTTAGCAGCTGGTGACTACGAGCAGTACTTC. The complete variable domain, with remaining parts taken from reference TRBV11-2 and TRBJ2-7, reads EAGVAQSPRYKIIEKRQSVAFWCNPISGHATLYWYQQILGQGPKLLIQFQNNGVVDDSQLPKDRFSAERLKGVDSTLKIQPAKLEDSAVYLCASSLAAGDYEQYFGPGTRLTVT.

This clone was seen more than once but under ten times. The chain joins TRBV27 to TRBJ2-3; 11 nucleotides align to TRBD2. This CDR3 has 18 residues. Germline values: CDR1 MNHEY, CDR2 SMNVEV (reference sequence). V trimming: 2 bases; J trimming: 0 bases; junction bases outside the gene matches: 7. The CDR3 reads CASSLLTSGGISTDTQYF. The DNA for the CDR3 is TGTGCCAGCAGTTTACTTACTAGCGGGGGTATTAGCACAGATACGCAGTATTTT.

V usage is TRBV13 and J usage is TRBJ1-2; tentatively, D is TRBD1 (5 bases). The CDR3 is made up of 16 amino acids. Trimming removed 5 bases at V and 5 bases at J, with 21 bases between. CDR1 and CDR2 (germline): PRHDT, FYEKMQ (reference sequence). The CDR3 here is CASSPVPGIGEYGYTF. DNA of the CDR3: TGTGCCAGCAGCCCCGTCCCAGGGATAGGGGAGTATGGCTACACCTTC.